The 25 T cell receptor beta chains presented below share a single source sample, sequenced in a study of CD8+CD57+ T cells in acquired aplastic anemia. Patients selected for sequencing had displayed CD8+CD57+ cell expansion by flow cytometry. Template material for TCR beta VDJ and CDR3 profiling consisted of genomic DNA. From the reads, TCRdb called clonotypes with MiXCR, one entry per CDR3 protein. Among some 150,000 distinct CDR3 sequences, about two thirds were seen once, and the ten largest hold 45% to 60%. The sample consisted of sorted CD4+, CD8+, or CD8+CD57+ T cells (not recorded which) from PBMCs. The source is a human donor with aplastic anemia.

The J gene is TRBJ1-4, the V gene TRBV19, with 7 nucleotides matching TRBD1. V gave up 10 bases and J gave up 1 base; unmatched junction bases: 6. Germline CDR1 LNHDA, CDR2 SQIVND (reference sequence). This CDR3 spans 14 amino acids. DNA of the CDR3: TGTGCCACCGGAGGGGGCAGAACTAATGAAAAACTGTTTTTT. Translated, it gives CATGGGRTNEKLFF.

V usage is TRBV29-1 and J usage is TRBJ1-3, with TRBD1 matching 10 bases. V gave up 0 bases and J gave up 4 bases; unmatched junction bases: 12. Per germline, CDR1 SQVTM and CDR2 ANQGSEA. This CDR3 is built from 18 residues. CDR3 in amino acids: CSVEEVTGGFRQGNTIYF. Written as DNA, the CDR3 is TGCAGCGTTGAAGAGGTGACAGGGGGCTTTCGGCAAGGAAACACCATATATTTT.

This rearrangement joins TRBV19 to TRBJ2-7; weak D call: TRBD1 (6 bases). CDR1 is LNHDA, CDR2 SQIVND, per germline (reference sequence). The CDR3 spans 17 residues. V was shortened by 9 bases and J by 2 bases, with 26 bases between the two germline ends. The CDR3 sequence: CASQGSRTGTVTYEQYF. In nucleotides, the CDR3 is TGTGCCAGCCAGGGGTCTCGCACAGGGACCGTTACCTACGAGCAGTACTTC.

A few counts support this clonotype. This sequence joins TRBV25-1 and TRBJ2-7, with no clear D. Trimming removed 4 bases from V and 0 bases from J, with 7 bases in between. Germline V gene sequence: CDR1 MGHDK, CDR2 SYGVNS. CDR3 length: 13 residues. CDR3 loop: CASSGWSSYEQYF. The DNA for the CDR3 is TGTGCCAGCAGTGGGTGGAGCTCCTACGAGCAGTACTTC.

The gene calls are TRBV15 and TRBJ2-7; D is unclear. The length of the CDR3 is 12 residues. Trimming removed 0 bases from V and 9 bases from J, with 9 bases in between. Germline V gives CDR1 LNHNV, CDR2 YYDKDF (reference sequence). Here the CDR3 reads CATSRERIGQYF. The CDR3 DNA reads as TGTGCCACCAGCAGAGAAAGGATCGGGCAGTACTTC.

V is TRBV5-1 and J is TRBJ2-5, with D perhaps matching TRBD1 or TRBD2 (7 bases each). This CDR3 region has 16 residues. V was clipped by 6 bases and J by 1 base, with 19 bases between them. Germline loops: CDR1 SGHRS, CDR2 YFSETQ. The CDR3 reads CASTSGGDTSQETQYF. The CDR3 DNA is TGCGCCAGCACCTCAGGGGGGGACACTAGCCAAGAGACCCAGTACTTC.

V usage is TRBV19 and J usage is TRBJ2-7; possible D gene TRBD2, 6 bases. V lost 5 bases, J lost 3 bases, and 11 bases lay in between. The CDR3 contains 13 residues. CDR1 and CDR2 (germline): LNHDA, SQIVND (reference sequence). CDR3 sequence reads: CASSPGLNYEQYF. The CDR3 DNA follows: TGTGCCAGTAGTCCGGGACTCAACTACGAGCAGTACTTC.

CDR3 protein: CASSSTLQATNTEAFF. The CDR3 nucleotides read TGTGCCAGCAGCTCCACCTTACAGGCCACGAACACTGAAGCTTTCTTT. The chain is built from TRBV7-8 and TRBJ1-1; maybe TRBD1 (5 bases). V was clipped by 4 bases and J by 1 base, with 16 bases between them. CDR3 length: 16 amino acids. Per germline, CDR1 SGHVS and CDR2 FQNEAQ.

This clonotype was seen more than once but under ten times. One end of the junction is discordant with germline, which a read error may explain. The rearrangement joins TRBV10-3 to TRBJ2-6, with D perhaps matching TRBD2 (7 bases). CDR3 size: 15 residues. Per germline, CDR1 ENHRY and CDR2 SYGVKD. The CDR3 reads CASSEGGAGANVLTF. CDR3 nucleotide sequence: TGTGCCAGCAGTGAGGGGGGGGCTGGGGCCAACGTCCTGACTTTC.

The chain has TRBV7-6 and TRBJ2-5; 11 bases match TRBD2. CDR1 is SGHVS and CDR2 is FNYEAQ in the germline V gene. V trimming: 4 bases; J trimming: 5 bases; junction bases outside the gene matches: 6. The CDR3 has 15 residues. This CDR3 reads CASSYSGGAYETQYF. The CDR3 coding sequence is TGTGCCAGCAGCTATAGCGGGGGGGCGTATGAGACCCAGTACTTC.

There are a few counts of this clonotype. This chain links TRBV11-2 with TRBJ2-3, with 7 bases aligning to TRBD2. CDR3 length: 15 amino acids. Unmatched junction bases numbered 9, after V lost 4 bases and J lost 5 bases. In germline, CDR1 is SGHAT, CDR2 FQNNGV. The CDR3 protein is CASSSHGGGGDTQYF. DNA for the CDR3: TGTGCCAGCAGCTCCCATGGCGGGGGTGGAGATACGCAGTATTTT.

The chain links TRBV19 to TRBJ1-2, with D uncertain. CDR1 LNHDA and CDR2 SQIVND come from the germline V gene (reference sequence). The CDR3 covers 9 residues. The ends were cut back, 11 bases at V and 3 bases at J, with 4 bases in the middle. This CDR3 reads CARHYGYTF. The CDR3 nucleotides read TGTGCCCGCCACTATGGCTACACCTTC.

This clonotype was counted only a few times. V gene TRBV2 combines with J gene TRBJ2-7; D not certain. CDR1 is SNHLY and CDR2 is FYNNEI in the germline V gene. The CDR3 is made up of 11 amino acids. V was pared by 6 bases and J by 4 bases, with 7 bases between. DNA for the CDR3: TGTGCCAGCAGATCAGATTACGAGCAGTACTTC. This gives the protein CASRSDYEQYF.

The genes are TRBV20-1 and TRBJ1-6, with D possibly matching TRBD1 (6 bases). CDR1 DFQATT and CDR2 SNEGSKA come from the germline V gene (reference sequence). Trimming shortened V by 3 bases and J by 9 bases, and 9 bases separated the two germline ends. This CDR3 comprises 12 residues. Here the CDR3 DNA reads TGCAGTGCTAGGGACAGTGGTTCACCCCTCCACTTT. Amino acids: CSARDSGSPLHF.

The chain links TRBV7-9 to TRBJ2-1; 12 nucleotides match TRBD2. V lost 5 bases, J lost 3 bases, and 11 bases stayed unmatched. Germline V CDR1 and CDR2: SEHNR, FQNEAQ (reference sequence). This CDR3 is 18 amino acids long. CDR3 sequence reads: CASSRASGGALGYNEQFF. In DNA form, the CDR3 reads TGTGCCAGCAGCAGGGCTAGCGGGGGGGCCTTGGGCTACAATGAGCAGTTCTTC.

The chain links TRBV19 to TRBJ2-2, with 8 bases aligning to TRBD1. The CDR3 is made up of 13 amino acids. The V and J ends lost 6 bases and 6 bases, in that order; junction bases with no gene match: 3. Germline V lookup: CDR1 LNHDA, CDR2 SQIVND (reference sequence). CDR3 nucleotide sequence: TGTGCCAGTAGCCAGACAGGGGCCGGGGAGCTGTTTTTT. Amino acids: CASSQTGAGELFF.

The rearrangement joins TRBV7-9 to TRBJ2-5, with TRBD2 identical over 16 bases. Germline lookup yields CDR1 SEHNR and CDR2 FQNEAQ (reference sequence). Germline trimming cut 6 bases from V and 5 bases from J; bases unmatched to any gene: 15. The CDR3 contains 19 residues. CDR3 sequence reads: CASSLWPRGLAGGRETQYF. CDR3 in DNA: TGTGCCAGCAGTTTATGGCCACGGGGACTAGCGGGGGGGCGGGAGACCCAGTACTTC. The full variable domain, rest sourced from reference TRBV7-9 and TRBJ2-5, is DTGVSQNPRHKITKRGQNVTFRCDPISEHNRLYWYRQTLGQGPEFLTYFQNEAQLEKSRLLSDRFSAERPKGSFSTLEIQRTEQGDSAMYLCASSLWPRGLAGGRETQYFGPGTRLLVL.

The CDR3 DNA reads as TGTGCCAGCAGCGTAGGGGCAGATAGCTCCTACAATGAGCAGTTCTTC. This translates into CASSVGADSSYNEQFF. The chain links TRBV9 to TRBJ2-1; D gene ambiguous. Trimming pared 0 bases from V and 0 bases from J, leaving 10 bases between. This CDR3 is 16 amino acids long. Germline CDR1 SGDLS, CDR2 YYNGEE.

This clonotype was seen more than once but under ten times. V gene TRBV20-1 combines with J gene TRBJ2-7, with TRBD1 as a possible D gene (5 bases). Per germline, CDR1 DFQATT and CDR2 SNEGSKA (reference sequence). The CDR3 extends over 12 amino acids. V was cut by 0 bases and J by 4 bases, with 7 bases left in between. The CDR3 nucleotides read TGCAGTGCTAGAGAGCAGGGTTACGAGCAGTACTTC. Protein: CSAREQGYEQYF.

The chain has TRBV2 and TRBJ1-5; no reliable D call. The CDR3 contains 16 residues. Per the germline V gene, CDR1 is SNHLY and CDR2 is FYNNEI. Trimming took 6 bases from V and 4 from J, leaving 19 bases between them. CDR3 nucleotide sequence: TGTGCCAGCAGCGCCGAAGTATTGGTATGGAATCAGCCCCAGCATTTT. Amino acid sequence: CASSAEVLVWNQPQHF.

V and J are TRBV14 and TRBJ2-3; the match to TRBD1 covers 7 bases. V lost 2 bases and J lost 2; bases outside the gene matches: 4. This CDR3 has 15 residues. Germline CDR1 SGHDN, CDR2 FVKESK. CDR3 residues: CASSQLGQPTDTQYF. As DNA, the CDR3 is TGTGCCAGCAGCCAATTGGGACAGCCCACAGATACGCAGTATTTT.

The rearrangement uses TRBV15 and TRBJ2-7; no clear D gene. Per the germline V gene, CDR1 is LNHNV and CDR2 is YYDKDF (reference sequence). The CDR3 has 13 residues. V lost 0 bases and J lost 3, with 6 bases in between. The CDR3, as DNA: TGTGCCACCAGCAGAGACGCGGTCTACGAGCAGTACTTC. Its protein product is CATSRDAVYEQYF. The variable domain in full, with the rest retrieved from reference TRBV15 and TRBJ2-7, is DAMVIQNPRYQVTQFGKPVTLSCSQTLNHNVMYWYQQKSSQAPKLLFHYYDKDFNNEADTPDNFQSRRPNTSFCFLDIRSPGLGDTAMYLCATSRDAVYEQYFGPGTRLTVT.

V and J are TRBV7-9 and TRBJ1-1, with TRBD1 identical over 8 bases. The CDR3 sequence is 16 residues long. J gave up 5 bases and V 1 base, and 9 bases lay outside the gene matches. Germline values: CDR1 SEHNR, CDR2 FQNEAQ (reference sequence). Here the CDR3 reads CASSLGQGALGTEAFF. CDR3 nucleotides: TGTGCCAGCAGCTTAGGGCAGGGGGCGTTAGGGACTGAAGCTTTCTTT.

The V call is TRBV19, the J call TRBJ2-7; 10 nucleotides agree with TRBD1. The ends lost 6 bases at V and 4 bases at J; junction bases unmatched: 9. The CDR3 is 15 amino acids. Germline CDR1 LNHDA, CDR2 SQIVND (reference sequence). CDR3 in amino acids: CASRTTGGKKYEQYF. The DNA for the CDR3 is TGTGCCAGTAGAACGACAGGGGGCAAAAAATACGAGCAGTACTTC.

In its sample, this clonotype was seen many times. The rearrangement joins TRBV3-1 to TRBJ2-1; 13 positions agree with TRBD2. The J segment lost 7 bases and the V segment lost 4 bases, leaving 13 bases of the junction unmatched. CDR3 length: 18 amino acids. The germline V gene has CDR1 LGHDT and CDR2 YNNKEL (reference sequence). The CDR3 here is CASSLPGLAGEKGNEQFF. For the CDR3, the DNA is TGTGCCAGCAGCCTGCCTGGACTAGCGGGAGAGAAGGGGAATGAGCAGTTCTTC.